This TCR beta chain was captured by sequencing in a study of cytomegalovirus exposure and HLA in healthy donors. Findings and caveats of the study: A later analysis reported that several of the most significant clusters appeared to be linked to common viral pathogens, among them Epstein-Barr virus.

This CDR3 is built from 17 residues. V shed 0 bases and J shed 1 base, with 12 bases lying between them. Per germline, CDR1 LGHNA and CDR2 YSLEER. The primer mix had 60 Vbeta and 13 Jbeta primers. Clones were sequenced by immunoSEQ multiplex PCR, and TCRdb holds only the in-frame ones, with some missing. The table lists 90,000 to 120,000 clones, roughly 80% of them singletons. Each donor was nominally healthy when sampled (though unrecorded immune exposures were likely). Points on this clone: The antigen is undetermined.

This clonotype was obtained from a woman in her forties in good health and CMV-seronegative. Specimen: PBMCs. This chain joins TRBV4-3 and TRBJ2-2; perhaps TRBD2 as D (6 bases). The CDR3, as DNA: TGCGCCAGCAGCCAAGATCGAAGGGGAGGGAACACCGGGGAGCTGTTTTTT. This encodes CASSQDRRGGNTGELFF.